This TCR beta chain was profiled in a study of response to subunit inactivated influenza vaccine. V trimming: 4 bases; J trimming: 3 bases; junction bases outside the gene matches: 6. Germline CDR1 SGDLS, CDR2 YYNGEE. The CDR3 is 14 amino acids. TCRdb itself ran the RT-PCR reads through MiXCR, one entry per CDR3 protein. Altogether fewer than 250,000 distinct CDR3 sequences are present, approximately 15% being singletons, with the ten largest covering 26%. Study results and caveats: The authors suggested that few new T cells are recruited per seasonal influenza vaccination.

This clonotype was detected only once. Its antigen is undetermined. This specimen consisted of CD8+ T cells sorted from PBMCs, obtained more than 4 days after vaccination. V is TRBV9 and J is TRBJ2-7, with 8 bases fitting TRBD1. The sequence was obtained from a man in his forties or fifties who received an inactivated influenza vaccine. The DNA of the CDR3 is TGTGCCAGCAGCCCGACGACAGGGGACTACGAGCAGTACTTC. Its protein is CASSPTTGDYEQYF.